The present entry profiles one T cell receptor (beta chain) with its context. One end of the junction does not line up with germline, which may come from a read error. From germline, CDR1 is SGHRS and CDR2 YFSETQ. The length of the CDR3 is 16 residues. This sample was included in a study of blood T cells in healthy people across ages. On the study more broadly: About one barcoded beta molecule per two T cells was captured by template switching.

The use of a sample-barcoded 5' primer and a J-beta primer mix characterized a second PCR of about 7 to 12 cycles. TCRdb re-called the 5' RACE reads with MiXCR, one entry per CDR3 protein. The data show just under 750,000 distinct CDR3 sequences, 22% seen once. V is TRBV5-1 and J is TRBJ2-1, with 10 bases matching TRBD2. The sample consisted of blood. The TCR originated in a man between 65 and 85 years old in good health. Here the CDR3 reads CTSSPLLAGTSNEQFF. The CDR3 DNA is TGCACCAGCAGCCCCTTACTAGCGGGAACGAGTAATGAGCAGTTCTTC.